This T cell receptor beta chain was captured in a study of CD8 T cells in ankylosing spondylitis. Study-wide points: Among TCR beta sequences, a motif of fewer than 10 highly homologous variants appeared characteristic of ankylosing spondylitis blood.

TCRdb independently ran MiXCR on the 5' RACE reads; one entry per CDR3 protein. The repertoire consists of about 400,000 distinct CDR3 sequences, with 20% to 25% occurring once and the leading ten covering over 10%. For this clonotype: Antigen specificity is unknown.

CDR1 is MNHNS, CDR2 SASEGT, per germline. CDR3 length: 14 residues. Trimming cost V 3 bases and J 1 base, with 10 bases left between them. The sample comprised blood, either unsorted or a sorted T cell fraction (not recorded which). The source is a male donor with ankylosing spondylitis or in good health (not recorded which). This chain uses TRBV6-1 with TRBJ2-7, with a possible D match to TRBD2 (6 bases). In nucleotides, the CDR3 is TGTGCCAGCAGTGACCTCGGGGGTTCCTACGAGCAGTACTTC. This codes for CASSDLGGSYEQYF.